A single sample is the source of the 28 T cell receptor beta chains below, sequenced in a study of OX40 agonist ivuxolimab in advanced cancers. Libraries were prepared by immunoSEQ multiplex PCR; TCRdb keeps only in-frame clonotypes and omits some of them. In the table there are 10,000 to 15,000 clones, 65% to 80% of which are singletons. The specimen comprised CD4+ or CD8+ T cells sorted from blood, sampled in a trial of the OX40 agonist ivuxolimab. The receptor source for this set is an adult with an advanced solid tumor such as melanoma, head and neck, liver or kidney cancer.

The chain is built from TRBV7-9 and TRBJ2-5; 10 bases line up with TRBD1. J gave up 7 bases and V 0 bases, and 5 bases lay outside the gene matches. Germline CDR1 and CDR2: SEHNR and FQNEAQ (reference sequence). CDR3 size: 15 residues. The CDR3: CASSLATGGVGTQYF. CDR3 sequence (DNA): TGTGCCAGCAGCTTAGCGACAGGGGGCGTCGGGACCCAGTACTTC.

J is TRBJ1-2 and V is TRBV29-1; 8 bases line up with TRBD1. V shed 3 bases, J shed 7 bases, and the junction held 10 bases outside the gene matches. Per germline, CDR1 SQVTM and CDR2 ANQGSEA. The CDR3 sequence is 14 residues long. The CDR3 bases are TGCAGCGTTGATGACCTTGGGACAGGTACTGGCTACACCTTC. Translation: CSVDDLGTGTGYTF. The variable domain in full, completed from reference TRBV29-1 and TRBJ1-2, reads SAVISQKPSRDICQRGTSLTIQCQVDSQVTMMFWYRQQPGQSLTLIATANQGSEATYESGFVIDKFPISRPNLTFSTLTVSNMSPEDSSIYLCSVDDLGTGTGYTFGSGTRLTVV.

This clone has a handful of counts. The chain couples TRBV30 to TRBJ1-1, with TRBD1 identical over 8 bases. V trimming: 7 bases; J trimming: 0 bases; junction bases outside the gene matches: 10. This CDR3 comprises 15 residues. Germline CDR1 GTSNPN, CDR2 SVGIG (reference sequence). The CDR3 nucleotides are TGTGCCTTATTTCCCGGGACAGGAGTGAACACTGAAGCTTTCTTT. Its protein is CALFPGTGVNTEAFF.

This clone was found a few times. The chain carries TRBV27 and TRBJ2-1; a weak D match, TRBD2 (6 bases). The germline V gene encodes CDR1 MNHEY and CDR2 SMNVEV (reference sequence). The CDR3 is made up of 14 amino acids. V dropped 3 bases and J dropped 6 bases, with 12 bases sitting between them. CDR3 DNA: TGTGCCAGCAGTTTCGTGGGAGGCCTCAATGAGCAGTTCTTC. Translating it yields CASSFVGGLNEQFF.

Here the CDR3 reads CASSVGDLNTEAFF. The CDR3 DNA follows: TGTGCCAGCAGCGTAGGGGACCTGAACACTGAAGCTTTCTTT. The V and J genes are TRBV9 and TRBJ1-1; possibly TRBD1 for D (5 bases). CDR1 is SGDLS and CDR2 is YYNGEE in the germline V gene. The CDR3 covers 14 residues. Trimming left V 0 bases short and J 0 bases short, with 6 bases between.

This clone appeared a single time. This rearrangement joins TRBV19 to TRBJ2-4; 7 bases are a match to TRBD1. J gave up 0 bases and V 1 base, and 3 bases lay outside the gene matches. CDR3 size: 16 residues. Germline CDR1 and CDR2: LNHDA and SQIVND (reference sequence). CDR3: CASSIGQGLAKNIQYF. Here the CDR3 DNA reads TGTGCCAGTAGTATAGGACAGGGCCTAGCCAAAAACATTCAGTACTTC.

This sequence joins TRBV21-1 and TRBJ2-7; the D call of TRBD2 is as the table states it, not checked on the DNA. TRBV21-1 is a listed pseudogene. The CDR3 is 15 amino acids. The CDR3 is CASSKGDGEPYEQYF. The DNA of the CDR3 is TGTGCCAGCAGCAAAGGCGACGGGGAACCCTACGAGCAGTACTTC.

The chain combines TRBV27 with TRBJ2-7; D unresolved. The V end was cut by 3 bases, the J end by 5 bases, with 11 bases between. This CDR3 region has 13 residues. Germline V lookup: CDR1 MNHEY, CDR2 SMNVEV (reference sequence). In DNA form, the CDR3 reads TGTGCCAGCAGTTTCGTAGGTAATAACGAGCAGTACTTC. Its translation is CASSFVGNNEQYF.

The chain is built from TRBV12-5 and TRBJ2-1; 10 bases are a match to TRBD2. After removal of 6 bases from V and 2 bases from J, the junction contained 7 bases not matched to a gene. The CDR3 loop spans 16 amino acids. The germline CDR1 and CDR2 sequences are LGHNT and FRNRAP. CDR3 coding DNA: TGTGCTAGTGGCCCGGAGGGACTAGCGACCTACAATGAGCAGTTCTTC. This gives the protein CASGPEGLATYNEQFF.

There are a few counts of this clone. The CDR3 reads CAISLDGYNEQFF. The CDR3 nucleotides are TGTGCCATCAGTCTGGACGGTTACAATGAGCAGTTCTTC. The chain combines TRBV10-3 with TRBJ2-1; D ambiguous. CDR3 size: 13 residues. CDR1 is ENHRY and CDR2 is SYGVKD in the germline V gene. The V gene lost 5 bases and the J gene lost 4 bases, with 9 bases spanning the gap.

This clone appeared once. This chain uses TRBV5-1 with TRBJ2-5, with D unresolved. The V gene's germline CDR1 is SGHRS and CDR2 YFSETQ. Between the trimmed V and J ends, which lost 0 bases and 1 base, there was a span of 4 bases. The CDR3 length is 13 residues. CDR3 in DNA: TGCGCCAGCAGCTTGGCCCCCCAAGAGACCCAGTACTTC. Its translation is CASSLAPQETQYF.

About this clone: Other DNA variants within this sample encode the same CDR3. The rearrangement joins TRBV7-2 to TRBJ2-7, with D unresolved. The CDR3 has 13 amino acids. Germline CDR1 reads SGHTA; CDR2 reads FQGNSA. V lost 5 bases and J 3 bases, leaving 11 bases between the germline ends. Written as DNA, the CDR3 is TGTGCCAGCAGCCCCGGGCCAAACTACGAGCAGTACTTC. Translating gives CASSPGPNYEQYF. Full variable domain (outside the CDR3, taken from reference TRBV7-2 and TRBJ2-7): GAGVSQSPSNKVTEKGKDVELRCDPISGHTALYWYRQSLGQGLEFLIYFQGNSAPDKSGLPSDRFSAERTGGSVSTLTIQRTQQEDSAVYLCASSPGPNYEQYFGPGTRLTVT.

The chain uses TRBV11-2 and TRBJ2-1; D gene uncertain. The CDR3 loop spans 14 amino acids. Trimming left V 1 base short and J 10 bases short, with 14 bases between. In germline, CDR1 is SGHAT, CDR2 FQNNGV. The CDR3 nucleotides are TGTGCCAGCAGCTTAGCCCCCGGAACAAGCGAGCAGTTCTTC. It specifies CASSLAPGTSEQFF.

A single count supports this clone. The gene calls are TRBV28 and TRBJ2-3, with TRBD2 matching over 13 bases. CDR3 length: 16 amino acids. Trimming cost V 3 bases and J 5 bases; bases outside gene matches: 5. CDR1 MDHEN and CDR2 SYDVKM come from the germline V gene. In nucleotides, the CDR3 is TGTGCCAGCAGTTTTGGACTAGCGGGAGTCAAAGATACGCAGTATTTT. It specifies CASSFGLAGVKDTQYF.

The count of this clone is one. This rearrangement joins TRBV2 to TRBJ2-1; possibly TRBD1 for D (6 bases). The CDR3 loop spans 17 amino acids. Per the germline V gene, CDR1 is SNHLY and CDR2 is FYNNEI. V was cut by 2 bases and J by 0 bases, with 14 bases left in between. In DNA, the CDR3 is TGTGCCAGCAGTGAAATTGGGGGCCCCAGCTCCTACAATGAGCAGTTCTTC. Amino acid sequence: CASSEIGGPSSYNEQFF. The full variable domain, its missing parts supplied by reference TRBV2 and TRBJ2-1, is EPEVTQTPSHQVTQMGQEVILRCVPISNHLYFYWYRQILGQKVEFLVSFYNNEISEKSEIFDDQFSVERPDGSNFTLKIRSTKLEDSAMYFCASSEIGGPSSYNEQFFGPGTRLTVL.

This sequence joins TRBV4-2 and TRBJ2-7; TRBD2 matches at 10 bases. V trimming: 0 bases; J trimming: 3 bases; junction bases outside the gene matches: 5. Germline V gene data show CDR1 as LGHNA and CDR2 as YNFKEQ. The CDR3 contains 16 residues. CDR3 amino acids: CASSQESWTSGYEQYF. The CDR3 DNA reads as TGTGCCAGCAGCCAAGAGTCCTGGACTAGCGGCTACGAGCAGTACTTC.

The chain uses TRBV18 and TRBJ1-1; D is undetermined. The CDR3 runs to 13 residues. V shed 2 bases and J shed 3 bases, with 7 bases lying between them. Per germline, CDR1 KGHSH and CDR2 LQKENI. DNA of the CDR3: TGTGCCAGCTCACCAATGGGATACACTGAAGCTTTCTTT. Translating gives CASSPMGYTEAFF.

This clone was detected once. CDR3 region: CAWDRVYEQYF. The CDR3 region has the DNA TGTGCCTGGGACAGGGTCTACGAGCAGTACTTC. J is TRBJ2-7 and V is TRBV30; 7 nucleotides align to TRBD1. In germline, CDR1 is GTSNPN, CDR2 SVGIG (reference sequence). The CDR3 loop spans 11 amino acids. Losses at the gene ends were 5 bases for V and 3 bases for J; bases not matched to a gene: 1.

The chain couples TRBV19 to TRBJ2-7, with D maybe TRBD2 (5 bases). CDR3 length: 15 amino acids. The germline V gene encodes CDR1 LNHDA and CDR2 SQIVND (reference sequence). Trimming took 3 bases from V and 2 from J, leaving 14 bases between them. CDR3 sequence: CASSIFSGSTYEQYF. The CDR3 region has the DNA TGTGCCAGTAGTATTTTCTCGGGATCTACCTACGAGCAGTACTTC.

This clone was seen a few times. The chain links TRBV4-2 to TRBJ2-1; no clear D. The CDR3 has 16 amino acids. The V end was cut by 1 base, the J end by 0 bases, with 10 bases between. Germline assignment: CDR1 LGHNA and CDR2 YNFKEQ. The CDR3 DNA is TGTGCCAGCAGCCAAGTTTATAGGGTCTCCTACAATGAGCAGTTCTTC. It specifies CASSQVYRVSYNEQFF.

The genes are TRBV5-5 and TRBJ2-3; a possible D gene is TRBD2 (7 bases). The germline V gene has CDR1 SGHKS and CDR2 YYEKEE (reference sequence). CDR3 length equals 17 residues. Trimming removed 1 base from V and 1 base from J, with 16 bases in between. CDR3 sequence: CASSLRGEGRGTDTQYF. The DNA for the CDR3 is TGTGCCAGCAGCTTGAGGGGGGAGGGCCGGGGCACAGATACGCAGTATTTT.

The chain links TRBV27 to TRBJ2-2; D perhaps matches TRBD1 (5 bases). Per germline, CDR1 MNHEY and CDR2 SMNVEV (reference sequence). Trimming pared 5 bases from V and 2 bases from J, leaving 9 bases between. The CDR3 contains 14 residues. CDR3 residues: CASSPGRNTGELFF. CDR3 nucleotide sequence: TGTGCCAGCAGTCCAGGGCGAAACACCGGGGAGCTGTTTTTT.

The CDR3 loop is CASSLDNAGSGRGYEQYF. As DNA, the CDR3 is TGTGCCAGCAGCTTAGATAACGCTGGGAGCGGGAGAGGATACGAGCAGTACTTC. The chain uses TRBV11-2 and TRBJ2-7, with 8 bases aligning to TRBD2. Germline V gives CDR1 SGHAT, CDR2 FQNNGV. V was pared by 0 bases and J by 4 bases, with 14 bases of the junction left unmatched. The CDR3 consists of 18 residues.

The V gene is TRBV28, the J gene TRBJ1-5; TRBD1 agrees at 9 bases. V dropped 5 bases and J dropped 4; count of bases not matched to a gene: 3. The CDR3 runs 14 residues. The germline V gene encodes CDR1 MDHEN and CDR2 SYDVKM. This chain's CDR3 is CASSPGTGNQPQHF. The CDR3 nucleotides are TGTGCCAGCAGTCCGGGGACAGGGAATCAGCCCCAGCATTTT.

The rearrangement links TRBV27 to TRBJ2-1; D remains ambiguous. Per germline, CDR1 MNHEY and CDR2 SMNVEV (reference sequence). CDR3 size: 14 residues. V lost 3 bases, J lost 8 bases, and 14 bases lay in between. CDR3 DNA sequence: TGTGCCAGCAGTTTTCGGTTTAGCAGTTATGAGCAGTTCTTC. This gives the protein CASSFRFSSYEQFF.

This clone appeared once. This chain connects TRBV11-3 to TRBJ2-7; D is undetermined. V was trimmed by 5 bases and J by 0 bases, leaving 20 bases between them. The CDR3 is 17 amino acids. CDR1 SGHNT and CDR2 YENEEA come from the germline V gene. The CDR3 is CASSQITSSYSSYEQYF. In DNA, the CDR3 is TGTGCCAGCAGCCAGATTACGTCATCTTATAGCTCCTACGAGCAGTACTTC.

The rearrangement joins TRBV19 to TRBJ2-7; D remains ambiguous. The CDR3 loop spans 13 amino acids. The V end was cut by 5 bases, the J end by 5 bases, with 13 bases between. Germline V gene data show CDR1 as LNHDA and CDR2 as SQIVND (reference sequence). CDR3 loop: CASSAGLKHEQYF. The CDR3 DNA reads as TGTGCCAGTAGTGCTGGTCTCAAACACGAGCAGTACTTC.

This clone was observed a handful of times. The chain is built from TRBV13 and TRBJ2-3; D ambiguous. V lost 10 bases, J lost 7 bases, and 18 bases lay in between. Germline V gene sequence: CDR1 PRHDT, CDR2 FYEKMQ (reference sequence). The CDR3 sequence is 13 residues long. CDR3 nucleotides: TGTGCCACCGGGCTGTCACTTTCACATACGCAGTATTTT. Its protein product is CATGLSLSHTQYF.